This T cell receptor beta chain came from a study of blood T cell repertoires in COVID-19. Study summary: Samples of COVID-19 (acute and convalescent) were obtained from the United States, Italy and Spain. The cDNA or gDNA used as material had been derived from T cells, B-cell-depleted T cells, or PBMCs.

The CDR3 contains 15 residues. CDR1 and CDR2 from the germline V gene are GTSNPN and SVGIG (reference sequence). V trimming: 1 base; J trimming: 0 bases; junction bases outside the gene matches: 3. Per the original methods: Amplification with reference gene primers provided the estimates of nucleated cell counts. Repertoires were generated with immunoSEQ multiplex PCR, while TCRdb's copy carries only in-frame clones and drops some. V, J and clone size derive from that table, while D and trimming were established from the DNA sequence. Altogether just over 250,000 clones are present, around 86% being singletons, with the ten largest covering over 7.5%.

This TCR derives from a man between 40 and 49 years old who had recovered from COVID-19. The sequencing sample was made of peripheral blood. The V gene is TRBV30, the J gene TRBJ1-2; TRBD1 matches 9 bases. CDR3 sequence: CAWSEQGAANYGYTF. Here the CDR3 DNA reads TGTGCCTGGAGTGAACAGGGGGCCGCTAACTATGGCTACACCTTC.